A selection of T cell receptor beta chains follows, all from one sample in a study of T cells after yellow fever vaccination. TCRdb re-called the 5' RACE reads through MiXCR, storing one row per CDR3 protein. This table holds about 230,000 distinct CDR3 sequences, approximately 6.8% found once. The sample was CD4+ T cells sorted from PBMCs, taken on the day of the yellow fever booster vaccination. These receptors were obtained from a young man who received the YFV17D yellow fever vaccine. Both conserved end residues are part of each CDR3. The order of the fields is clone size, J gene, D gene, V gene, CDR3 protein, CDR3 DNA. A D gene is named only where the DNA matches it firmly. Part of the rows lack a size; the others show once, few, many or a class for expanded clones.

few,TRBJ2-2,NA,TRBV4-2,CASSPRAYPASGGELFF,TGTGCCAGCAGCCCTCGGGCCTACCCGGCGTCGGGCGGGGAGCTGTTTTTT
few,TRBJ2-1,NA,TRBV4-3,CASSQEAGYNEQFF,TGCGCCAGCAGCCAAGAGGCTGGCTACAATGAGCAGTTCTTC
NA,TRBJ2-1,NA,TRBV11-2,CASSSRRPGGKNEQFF,TGTGCCAGCAGCTCCCGGCGCCCAGGGGGGAAAAATGAGCAGTTCTTC
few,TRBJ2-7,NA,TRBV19,CASSITDSVQYF,TGTGCCAGTAGTATTACAGACTCCGTGCAGTACTTC
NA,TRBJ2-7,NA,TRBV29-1,CSVLENVGSYEQYF,TGCAGCGTTCTGGAGAATGTGGGCTCCTACGAGCAGTACTTC
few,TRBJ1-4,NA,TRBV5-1,CASLPTAGSNEKLFF,TGCGCCAGCCTACCCACGGCAGGCTCTAATGAAAAACTGTTTTTT
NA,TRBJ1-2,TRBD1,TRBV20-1,CSARATGDRGKGGGYTF,TGCAGTGCTAGGGCCACTGGGGACAGGGGGAAAGGTGGTGGCTACACCTTC
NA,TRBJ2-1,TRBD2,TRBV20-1,CSARGGRSRNEQFF,TGCAGTGCTAGGGGGGGGAGAAGCCGGAATGAGCAGTTCTTC
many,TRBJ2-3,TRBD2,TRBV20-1,CSARPTSGRTGVSDTQYF,TGCAGTGCTAGACCGACTAGCGGGAGAACGGGGGTGTCAGATACGCAGTATTTT
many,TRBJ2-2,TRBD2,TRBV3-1,CASSQAGTSGTGELFF,TGTGCCAGCAGCCAAGCGGGGACTAGCGGAACCGGGGAGCTGTTTTTT
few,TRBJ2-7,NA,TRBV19,CASSIEPLTTQYF,TGTGCCAGTAGTATAGAACCCCTTACGACGCAGTACTTC
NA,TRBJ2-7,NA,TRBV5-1,CASSLGGTRDYEQYF,TGCGCCAGCAGCTTGGGAGGGACAAGGGACTACGAGCAGTACTTC
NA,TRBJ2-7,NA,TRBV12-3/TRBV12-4,CASSSRTVGVFEQYF,TGTGCCAGCAGTTCCCGGACAGTAGGGGTCTTCGAGCAGTACTTC
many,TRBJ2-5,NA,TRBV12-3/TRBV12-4,CASTSSGQETQYF,TGTGCCAGCACCTCCTCGGGGCAAGAGACCCAGTACTTC
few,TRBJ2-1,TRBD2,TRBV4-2,CASSPGRATYNEQFF,TGTGCCAGCAGCCCCGGGAGGGCGACCTACAATGAGCAGTTCTTC
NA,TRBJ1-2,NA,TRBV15,CATSSQGNYGYTF,TGTGCCACCAGCAGTCAGGGGAACTATGGCTACACCTTC
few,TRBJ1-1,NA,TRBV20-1,CSARDSSLGAFF,TGCAGTGCTAGAGATTCAAGCCTGGGAGCTTTCTTT
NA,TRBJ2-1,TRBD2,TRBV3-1,CASSQPTGTSTYNEQFF,TGTGCCAGCAGCCAGCCGACCGGGACTAGTACTTACAATGAGCAGTTCTTC
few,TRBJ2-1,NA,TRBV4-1,CASSQNQNGYNEQFF,TGCGCCAGCAGCCAGAACCAAAACGGGTACAATGAGCAGTTCTTC
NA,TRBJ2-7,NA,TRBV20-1,CSARVPPSRKTAFYEQYF,TGCAGTGCTAGAGTCCCCCCTAGCCGGAAGACGGCCTTCTACGAGCAGTACTTC
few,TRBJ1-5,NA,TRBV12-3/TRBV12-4,CASSPGGRNQPQHF,TGTGCCAGCAGCCCCGGGGGAAGAAATCAGCCCCAGCATTTT
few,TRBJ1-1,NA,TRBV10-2,CASSLTREAFF,TGCGCCAGCAGCCTTACCAGGGAGGCTTTCTTT
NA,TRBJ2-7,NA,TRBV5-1,CASSSGHYEQYF,TGCGCCAGCAGCTCCGGACATTACGAGCAGTACTTC
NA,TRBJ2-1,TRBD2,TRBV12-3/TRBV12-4,CASSPARDYRNEQFF,TGTGCCAGCAGTCCCGCCCGGGACTACCGGAATGAGCAGTTCTTC
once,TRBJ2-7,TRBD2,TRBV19,CASSIAKTSGTYEQYF,TGTGCCAGTAGTATAGCAAAGACTAGCGGCACCTACGAGCAGTACTTC
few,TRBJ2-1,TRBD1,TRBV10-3,CATMDRENEQFF,TGTGCCACTATGGACAGGGAAAATGAGCAGTTCTTC
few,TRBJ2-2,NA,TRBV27,CASSPWAVRATGELFF,TGTGCCAGCAGTCCGTGGGCAGTCAGGGCCACCGGGGAGCTGTTTTTT
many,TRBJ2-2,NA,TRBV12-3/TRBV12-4,CASRLDGNTGELFF,TGTGCCAGCAGGCTGGACGGTAACACCGGGGAGCTGTTTTTT
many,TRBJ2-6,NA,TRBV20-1,CSVEQGSSGANVLTF,TGCAGTGTGGAGCAGGGGAGCTCTGGGGCCAACGTCCTGACTTTC
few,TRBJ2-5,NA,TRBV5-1,CASSLDRRETQYF,TGCGCCAGCAGCTTGGACCGGAGAGAGACCCAGTACTTC
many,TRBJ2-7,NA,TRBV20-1,CSAIAPTYEQYF,TGCAGTGCTATCGCCCCCACCTACGAGCAGTACTTC
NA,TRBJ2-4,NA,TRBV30,CAWKGLLAKNIQYF,TGTGCCTGGAAGGGACTTCTAGCCAAAAACATTCAGTACTTC
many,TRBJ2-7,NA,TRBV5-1,CASSLGLVYEQYF,TGCGCCAGCAGCTTGGGACTAGTGTACGAGCAGTACTTC
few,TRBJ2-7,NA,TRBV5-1,CASSRGWMGGQTYEQYF,TGCGCCAGCAGCCGGGGTTGGATGGGGGGCCAGACCTACGAGCAGTACTTC
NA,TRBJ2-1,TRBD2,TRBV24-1,CATSDFVLAGNEQFF,TGTGCCACCAGTGATTTCGTACTAGCGGGCAATGAGCAGTTCTTC
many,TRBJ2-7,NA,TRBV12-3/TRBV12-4,CASRKAGAREQYF,TGTGCCAGCAGGAAAGCCGGGGCCCGCGAGCAGTACTTC
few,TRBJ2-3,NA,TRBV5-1,CASSLGWELADTQYF,TGCGCCAGCAGCTTGGGGTGGGAGCTGGCAGATACGCAGTATTTT
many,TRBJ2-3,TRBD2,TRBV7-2,CASSFGGSLDTQYF,TGTGCCAGCAGCTTTGGCGGGAGTCTGGATACGCAGTATTTT
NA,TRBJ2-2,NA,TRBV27,CASSPAINAGELFF,TGTGCCAGCTCCCCGGCTATAAATGCCGGGGAGCTGTTTTTT
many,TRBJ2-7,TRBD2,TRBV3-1,CASSPIAGGPSNEQYF,TGTGCCAGCAGCCCGATAGCGGGAGGGCCCAGCAACGAGCAGTACTTC